This is a list of T cell receptor beta chains from one sample in a study of control samples from healthy donors and cancer patients. Some clones are missing from TCRdb's copy, which holds only in-frame ones; the method was immunoSEQ multiplex PCR. The sample contains approximately 80,000 clones, roughly 88% of which appear only once. The specimen was blood. Receptor source: a woman in her fifties or sixties in good health. CDR3s include the opening cysteine and the closing phenylalanine or tryptophan. The D gene is left open where the match is weak. Size values are once, few and many counts, or a class for expanded clones, and some rows have none.

D: TRBD1
V: TRBV6-1
length: 18
J: TRBJ2-7
size: NA
DNA: TGTGCCAGCAGTGAACCCTCCCGACCGGGACAGGCTAAATCCGAGCAGTACTTC
CDR3: CASSEPSRPGQAKSEQYF

D: NA
V: TRBV24-1
length: 13
J: TRBJ2-3
size: NA
DNA: TGTGCCACCAGTGAGGTAGCTGTTGATACGCAGTATTTT
CDR3: CATSEVAVDTQYF

D: NA
V: TRBV29-1
length: 12
J: TRBJ2-5
size: once
DNA: TGCAGCGTGGACGGGGCCCAAGAGACCCAGTACTTC
CDR3: CSVDGAQETQYF

D: NA
V: TRBV5-1
length: 13
J: TRBJ1-2
size: NA
DNA: TGCGCCAGCAGCCCAGTCCCTTCGTCGGGCTACACCTTC
CDR3: CASSPVPSSGYTF

D: NA
V: TRBV6-6
length: 10
J: TRBJ1-2
size: NA
DNA: TGTGCCAGCAGTTACACAGAGATCGCCTTC
CDR3: CASSYTEIAF

D: NA
V: TRBV18
length: 13
J: TRBJ2-1
size: NA
DNA: TGTGCCAGCTCACCAAAACTAGCCGATGAGCAGTTCTTC
CDR3: CASSPKLADEQFF

D: TRBD1
V: TRBV10-1
length: 13
J: TRBJ1-2
size: once
DNA: TGCGCCAGCGGGGGACAGGGGGCGGGGGGCTACACCTTC
CDR3: CASGGQGAGGYTF

D: NA
V: TRBV14
length: 18
J: TRBJ2-1
size: few
DNA: TGTGCCAGCAGCCGCCTCATTGGGTGGGGGGACATAAACAATGAGCAGTTCTTC
CDR3: CASSRLIGWGDINNEQFF

D: TRBD1
V: TRBV24-1
length: 15
J: TRBJ2-2
size: NA
DNA: TGTGCCACAAAGGGCGGGACAGGGGAAGCCGGGGAGCTGTTTTTT
CDR3: CATKGGTGEAGELFF

D: NA
V: TRBV5-1
length: 14
J: TRBJ2-7
size: NA
DNA: TGCGCCAGCAGCTTGTTTACGGTCTCCTACGAGCAGTACTTC
CDR3: CASSLFTVSYEQYF

D: TRBD1
V: TRBV5-1
length: 14
J: TRBJ1-1
size: NA
DNA: TGCGCCAGCAGATCGACAGGGGGCGACACTGAAGCTTTCTTT
CDR3: CASRSTGGDTEAFF

D: TRBD2
V: TRBV7-9
length: 15
J: TRBJ2-3
size: NA
DNA: TGTGCCAGCAGCTCGACTAGCGGGGGGGCAGATACGCAGTATTTT
CDR3: CASSSTSGGADTQYF

D: NA
V: TRBV12-2
length: 13
J: TRBJ2-1
size: once
DNA: TGTGCAAGTCGCCCCAACCGGTCCCCCAGCAGGTTCTTC
CDR3: CASRPNRSPSRFF

D: TRBD2
V: TRBV5-1
length: 15
J: TRBJ2-7
size: NA
DNA: TGCGCCAGCAGCCCGAGGGCTAGCGGGGTCGACGAGCAGTACTTC
CDR3: CASSPRASGVDEQYF

D: TRBD1
V: TRBV3-1/TRBV3-2
length: 18
J: TRBJ1-5
size: NA
DNA: TGTGCCAGCAGCCAAGCGTTGGGTGGGACAGGGCGCAATCAGCCCCAGCATTTT
CDR3: CASSQALGGTGRNQPQHF

D: NA
V: TRBV3-1/TRBV3-2
length: 13
J: TRBJ2-7
size: NA
DNA: TGTGCCAGCAGCCAAGATTACCGGGGAGAGCAGTACTTC
CDR3: CASSQDYRGEQYF

D: NA
V: TRBV29-1
length: 14
J: TRBJ2-2
size: NA
DNA: TGCAGCGTTGACGTGGTTGGGAACACCGGGGAGCTGTTTTTT
CDR3: CSVDVVGNTGELFF

D: NA
V: TRBV20-1
length: 17
J: TRBJ2-2
size: NA
DNA: TGCAGTGCTAGTACGTCAGGCTCACCCGCGAACACCGGGGAGCTGTTTTTT
CDR3: CSASTSGSPANTGELFF

D: NA
V: TRBV2
length: 14
J: TRBJ1-6
size: NA
DNA: TGTGCCAGCAGTGAAAGGACAGCGAATTCACCCCTCCACTTT
CDR3: CASSERTANSPLHF

D: NA
V: TRBV12-3/TRBV12-4
length: 12
J: TRBJ1-5
size: NA
DNA: TGTGCCAGCAGCGAAGGGCAACAGCCCCAGCATTTT
CDR3: CASSEGQQPQHF

D: TRBD1
V: TRBV19
length: 15
J: TRBJ2-7
size: NA
DNA: TGTGCCAGTAGTCCAGTTGGACAGGGAACCTACGAGCAGTACTTC
CDR3: CASSPVGQGTYEQYF

D: NA
V: TRBV2
length: 12
J: TRBJ1-1
size: NA
DNA: TGTGCCAGCACCGTCCCGATTACTGAAGCTTTCTTT
CDR3: CASTVPITEAFF

D: NA
V: TRBV2
length: 14
J: TRBJ1-2
size: NA
DNA: TGTGCCAGCAGTGATAGCCGGACAGCAAATGGCTACACCTTC
CDR3: CASSDSRTANGYTF

D: TRBD1
V: TRBV7-9
length: 16
J: TRBJ2-1
size: NA
DNA: TGTGCCAGCAGCCACGGGACAGCCCTCTCCTACAATGAGCAGTTCTTC
CDR3: CASSHGTALSYNEQFF

D: NA
V: TRBV6-5
length: 15
J: TRBJ1-3
size: NA
DNA: TGTGCCAGCGTAGGATTAAGACGCTCTGGAAACACCATATATTTT
CDR3: CASVGLRRSGNTIYF

D: NA
V: TRBV12-3/TRBV12-4
length: 12
J: TRBJ2-7
size: NA
DNA: TGTGCCAGCAGTTTATCATCCTGGGAGCAGTACTTC
CDR3: CASSLSSWEQYF

D: TRBD1
V: TRBV12-5
length: 16
J: TRBJ1-1
size: NA
DNA: TGTGCTAGTGGTTTGATCTTAGACAGGGGGGACACTGAAGCTTTCTTT
CDR3: CASGLILDRGDTEAFF

D: NA
V: TRBV9
length: 13
J: TRBJ1-1
size: NA
DNA: TGTGCCAGCAGCGGGGGGACTAACACTGAAGCTTTCTTT
CDR3: CASSGGTNTEAFF

D: NA
V: TRBV7-9
length: 14
J: TRBJ1-2
size: once
DNA: TGTGCCAGCAGTTTAAGAGGGATCAACTATGGCTACACCTTC
CDR3: CASSLRGINYGYTF

D: NA
V: TRBV6-1
length: 15
J: TRBJ1-1
size: NA
DNA: TGTGCCAGCAGTGAAGCGGGGGGGTTGGGCACTGAAGCTTTCTTT
CDR3: CASSEAGGLGTEAFF

D: NA
V: TRBV19
length: 14
J: TRBJ1-3
size: NA
DNA: TGTGCCACTCAGTACGGGCCCCAAGGAAACACCATATATTTT
CDR3: CATQYGPQGNTIYF

D: NA
V: TRBV6-5
length: 13
J: TRBJ1-1
size: few
DNA: TGTGCCAGCAGCCCCCGCCGGGGCACTGAAGCTTTCTTT
CDR3: CASSPRRGTEAFF

D: NA
V: TRBV18
length: 16
J: TRBJ1-2
size: NA
DNA: TGTGCCAGCTCACCACCGGTCTCGGCAGGGAGGAATGGCTACACCTTC
CDR3: CASSPPVSAGRNGYTF

D: NA
V: TRBV11-2
length: 16
J: TRBJ1-2
size: once
DNA: TGTGCCAGCAGCTTAGCACTGGGGGACTTGAGCCATGGCTACACCTTC
CDR3: CASSLALGDLSHGYTF

D: TRBD1
V: TRBV12-3/TRBV12-4
length: 13
J: TRBJ1-1
size: once
DNA: TGTGCCAGCAGCCGAGACATAACAGGGGAGGCTTTCTTT
CDR3: CASSRDITGEAFF

D: NA
V: TRBV4-2
length: 17
J: TRBJ2-5
size: NA
DNA: TGTGCCAGCAGCCTTTACCATGGGGGGGCCCTAGAGGAGACCCAGTACTTC
CDR3: CASSLYHGGALEETQYF

D: TRBD1
V: TRBV19
length: 14
J: TRBJ1-5
size: NA
DNA: TGTGCCAGTAGTATGACAGGGGGGAATCAGCCCCAGCATTTT
CDR3: CASSMTGGNQPQHF

D: NA
V: TRBV6-1
length: 13
J: TRBJ2-3
size: NA
DNA: TGTGCCAGCAGTGACAGACCCGCAGATACGCAGTATTTT
CDR3: CASSDRPADTQYF

D: NA
V: TRBV5-1
length: 14
J: TRBJ2-3
size: NA
DNA: TGCGCCAGCAGCTTGAGGGATAGGACAGATACGCAGTATTTT
CDR3: CASSLRDRTDTQYF

D: NA
V: TRBV18
length: 15
J: TRBJ1-4
size: once
DNA: TGTGCCAGCTCACAAGCCGGGACAAAGGATGAAAAACTGTTTTTT
CDR3: CASSQAGTKDEKLFF

D: NA
V: TRBV20-1
length: 15
J: TRBJ1-1
size: NA
DNA: TGCAGTGCTAGTCCCCTTACAGGGAGTGGGACTGAAGCTTTCTTT
CDR3: CSASPLTGSGTEAFF

D: TRBD1
V: TRBV3-1/TRBV3-2
length: 17
J: TRBJ1-1
size: NA
DNA: TGTGCCAGCAGCCAAGACGGGACAGGGCAGATTGACACTGAAGCTTTCTTT
CDR3: CASSQDGTGQIDTEAFF

D: NA
V: TRBV30
length: 14
J: TRBJ1-1
size: NA
DNA: TGTGCCTGGGGCCTCAAAGGGACACCCACTGAAGCTTTCTTT
CDR3: CAWGLKGTPTEAFF

D: NA
V: TRBV11-2
length: 16
J: TRBJ1-3
size: NA
DNA: TGTGCCAGCAGCTTAGATGTCGCACACTCTGGAAACACCATATATTTT
CDR3: CASSLDVAHSGNTIYF

D: NA
V: TRBV5-4
length: 14
J: TRBJ1-4
size: NA
DNA: TGTGCCAGCAGCTTGGATGGATTTCGTGAAAAACTGTTTTTT
CDR3: CASSLDGFREKLFF

D: TRBD2
V: TRBV9
length: 15
J: TRBJ2-7
size: NA
DNA: TGTGCCAGCAGCGTAGGGGGCGGGGGGGTGTACGAGCAGTACTTC
CDR3: CASSVGGGGVYEQYF

D: NA
V: TRBV12-3/TRBV12-4
length: 13
J: TRBJ2-2
size: NA
DNA: TGTGCCAGCAGTTTGATTGGGGCCGGGGAGCTGTTTTTT
CDR3: CASSLIGAGELFF

D: TRBD1
V: TRBV6-1
length: 16
J: TRBJ1-2
size: NA
DNA: TGTGCCAGCAGTGCTAACCCCGGGACAGGGCAAATTGGCTACACCTTC
CDR3: CASSANPGTGQIGYTF

D: NA
V: TRBV6-1
length: 12
J: TRBJ1-2
size: NA
DNA: TGTGCCAGCAGTGAAGTTGACTATGGCTACACCTTC
CDR3: CASSEVDYGYTF

D: NA
V: TRBV4-1
length: 18
J: TRBJ1-6
size: NA
DNA: TGCGCCAGCAGCCAATTTGTGGCCCCAAGCTCCTATAATTCACCCCTCCACTTT
CDR3: CASSQFVAPSSYNSPLHF

D: TRBD1
V: TRBV5-8
length: 14
J: TRBJ2-1
size: NA
DNA: TGTGCCAGCAGATTCAAAGGGGGCGGAAATGAGCAGTTCTTC
CDR3: CASRFKGGGNEQFF

D: NA
V: TRBV25-1
length: 13
J: TRBJ1-2
size: NA
DNA: TGTGCCAGCAGTTTGGGGCTTAAAAGTGGCTACACCTTC
CDR3: CASSLGLKSGYTF

D: NA
V: TRBV6-5
length: 13
J: TRBJ1-2
size: NA
DNA: TGTGCCTCCTGCAGCCCCGCGGAGGGCGGCTACACCTTC
CDR3: CASCSPAEGGYTF

D: NA
V: TRBV25-1
length: 13
J: TRBJ1-1
size: NA
DNA: TGTGCCAGCATGGCGGAGGGGGAAGGTGAAGCTTTCTTT
CDR3: CASMAEGEGEAFF

D: NA
V: TRBV7-2
length: 15
J: TRBJ1-2
size: NA
DNA: TGTGCCAGCAGCTCCGGCCCCCAGGGGTTCTATGGCTACACCTTC
CDR3: CASSSGPQGFYGYTF

D: TRBD1
V: TRBV6-2/TRBV6-3
length: 18
J: TRBJ2-3
size: NA
DNA: TGTGCCAGCAGTTGGGGGTCCGGGACAGGGGCCTACACAGATACGCAGTATTTT
CDR3: CASSWGSGTGAYTDTQYF

D: TRBD1
V: TRBV2
length: 15
J: TRBJ2-2
size: NA
DNA: TGTGCCAGCAGTGGGGACAGGGGGAACACCGGGGAGCTGTTTTTT
CDR3: CASSGDRGNTGELFF

D: NA
V: TRBV19
length: 16
J: TRBJ2-7
size: NA
DNA: TGTGCCAGTAGTAGGGCTACGGGACACCATATCCACGAGCAGTACTTC
CDR3: CASSRATGHHIHEQYF